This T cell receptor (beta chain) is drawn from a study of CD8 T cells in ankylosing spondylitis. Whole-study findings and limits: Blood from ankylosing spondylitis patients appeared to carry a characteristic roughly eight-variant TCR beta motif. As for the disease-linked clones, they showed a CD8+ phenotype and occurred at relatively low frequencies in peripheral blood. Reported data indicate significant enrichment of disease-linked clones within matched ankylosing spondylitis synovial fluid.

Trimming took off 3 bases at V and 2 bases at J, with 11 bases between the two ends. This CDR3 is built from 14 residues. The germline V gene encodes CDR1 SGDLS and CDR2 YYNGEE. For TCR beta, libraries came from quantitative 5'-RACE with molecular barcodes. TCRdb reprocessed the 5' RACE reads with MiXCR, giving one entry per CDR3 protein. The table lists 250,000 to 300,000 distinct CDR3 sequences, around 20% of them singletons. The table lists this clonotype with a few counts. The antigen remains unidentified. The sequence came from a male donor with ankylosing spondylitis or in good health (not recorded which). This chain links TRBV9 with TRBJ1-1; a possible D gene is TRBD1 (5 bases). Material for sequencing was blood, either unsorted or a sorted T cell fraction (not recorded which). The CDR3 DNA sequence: TGTGCCAGCAGCGCCGTCGACAGTAACACTGAAGCTTTCTTT. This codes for CASSAVDSNTEAFF.